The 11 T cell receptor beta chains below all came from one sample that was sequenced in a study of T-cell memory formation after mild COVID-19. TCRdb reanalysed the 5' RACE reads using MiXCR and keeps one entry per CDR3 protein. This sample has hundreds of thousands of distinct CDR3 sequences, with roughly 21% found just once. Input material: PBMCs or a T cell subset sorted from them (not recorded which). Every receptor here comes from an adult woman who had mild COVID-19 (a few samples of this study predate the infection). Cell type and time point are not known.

The CDR3 nucleotides read TGCAGTACCGGCCGAAGGGGGTTCTACGAGCAGTACTTC. Translated: CSTGRRGFYEQYF. The rearrangement joins TRBV20-1 to TRBJ2-7; tentatively, D is TRBD1 (6 bases). Deletions cut 8 bases from V and 3 bases from J, with 17 bases between. This CDR3 spans 13 amino acids. From germline, CDR1 is DFQATT and CDR2 SNEGSKA (reference sequence).

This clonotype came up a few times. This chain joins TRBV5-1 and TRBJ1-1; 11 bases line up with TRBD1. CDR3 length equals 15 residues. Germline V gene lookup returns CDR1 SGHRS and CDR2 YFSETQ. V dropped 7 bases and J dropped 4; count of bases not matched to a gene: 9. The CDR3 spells CASGLAGTGGTEAFF. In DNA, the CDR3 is TGCGCCAGCGGACTAGCGGGGACAGGGGGCACTGAAGCTTTCTTT.

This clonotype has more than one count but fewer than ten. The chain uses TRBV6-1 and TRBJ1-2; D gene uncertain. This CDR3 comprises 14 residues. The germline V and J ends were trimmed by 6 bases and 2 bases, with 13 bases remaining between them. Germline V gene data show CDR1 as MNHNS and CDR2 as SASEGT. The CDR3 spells CASRILGYNYGYTF. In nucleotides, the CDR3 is TGTGCCAGCAGGATCCTGGGCTACAACTATGGCTACACCTTC.

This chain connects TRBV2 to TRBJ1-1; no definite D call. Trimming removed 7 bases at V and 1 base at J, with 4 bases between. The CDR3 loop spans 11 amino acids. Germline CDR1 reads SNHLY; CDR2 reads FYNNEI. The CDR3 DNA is TGTGCCAGCATGAGGAACACTGAAGCTTTCTTT. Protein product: CASMRNTEAFF.

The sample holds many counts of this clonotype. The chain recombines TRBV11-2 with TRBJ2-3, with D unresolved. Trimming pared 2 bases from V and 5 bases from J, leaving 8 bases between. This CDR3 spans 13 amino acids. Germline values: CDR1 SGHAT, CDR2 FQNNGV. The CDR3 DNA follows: TGTGCCAGCAGCTTATATCAGCAAGATACGCAGTATTTT. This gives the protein CASSLYQQDTQYF.

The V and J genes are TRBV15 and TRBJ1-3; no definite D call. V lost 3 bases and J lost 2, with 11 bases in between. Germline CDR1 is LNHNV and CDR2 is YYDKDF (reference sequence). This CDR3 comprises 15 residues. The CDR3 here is CATSRYRGPGNTIYF. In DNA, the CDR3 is TGTGCCACCAGCAGGTATAGAGGACCTGGAAACACCATATATTTT.

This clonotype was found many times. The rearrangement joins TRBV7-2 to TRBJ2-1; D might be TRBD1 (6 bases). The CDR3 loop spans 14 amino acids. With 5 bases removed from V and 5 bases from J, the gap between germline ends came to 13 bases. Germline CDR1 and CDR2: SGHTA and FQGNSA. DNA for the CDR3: TGTGCCAGCAGCCTGACAGGCCCAGACAATGAGCAGTTCTTC. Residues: CASSLTGPDNEQFF.

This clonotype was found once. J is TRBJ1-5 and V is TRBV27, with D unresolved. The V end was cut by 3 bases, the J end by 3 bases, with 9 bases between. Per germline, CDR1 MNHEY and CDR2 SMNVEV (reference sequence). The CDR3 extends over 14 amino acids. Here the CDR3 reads CASSFQGINQPQHF. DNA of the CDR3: TGTGCCAGCAGTTTTCAAGGGATCAATCAGCCCCAGCATTTT.

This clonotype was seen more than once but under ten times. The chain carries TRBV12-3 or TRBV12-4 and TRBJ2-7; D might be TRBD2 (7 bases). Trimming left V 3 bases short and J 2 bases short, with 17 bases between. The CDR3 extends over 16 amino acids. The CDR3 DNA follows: TGTGCCAGCAGTTTGGGCCCCCCGGGGGGCCCCTACGAGCAGTACTTC. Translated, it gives CASSLGPPGGPYEQYF.

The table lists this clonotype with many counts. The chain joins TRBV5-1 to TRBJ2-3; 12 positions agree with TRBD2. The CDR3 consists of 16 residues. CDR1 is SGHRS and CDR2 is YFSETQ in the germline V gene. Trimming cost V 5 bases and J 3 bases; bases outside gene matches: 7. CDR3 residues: CASRPGTSGPTDTQYF. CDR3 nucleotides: TGCGCCAGCAGACCAGGGACTAGCGGGCCGACAGATACGCAGTATTTT.

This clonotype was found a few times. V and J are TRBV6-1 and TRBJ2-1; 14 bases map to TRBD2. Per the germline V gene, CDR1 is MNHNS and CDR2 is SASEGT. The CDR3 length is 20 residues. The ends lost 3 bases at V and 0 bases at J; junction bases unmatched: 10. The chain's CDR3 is CASSDPGTSGRSRSYNEQFF. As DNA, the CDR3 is TGTGCCAGCAGTGACCCTGGGACTAGCGGGAGAAGTCGCTCCTACAATGAGCAGTTCTTC.